This entry is about one T cell receptor (beta chain). Its antigen is not known. The CDR3 consists of 15 residues. V lost 0 bases, J lost 10 bases, and 13 bases lay in between. Looked up from germline, CDR1 is SGHTA and CDR2 is FQGTGA. Sequencing used immunoSEQ multiplex PCR; TCRdb keeps in-frame clones, though not all of them. The sample includes 140,000 to 150,000 clones, nearly 90% of them seen just once. The data originate from a study of T cell responses to AZD1222 COVID-19 vaccine. Study observations and caveats: Repertoire sampling occurred only after the peak T cell response.

Material: peripheral blood, obtained 28 days after the second dose of the MenACWY control vaccine. V is TRBV7-3 and J is TRBJ1-6; D not resolved. The source of this sequence is an adult who received the MenACWY meningococcal vaccine as a control. Written as DNA, the CDR3 is TGTGCCAGCAGCTTAACAGGAGTCGCGGGGTCACCCCTCCACTTT. This encodes CASSLTGVAGSPLHF.